These 28 T cell receptor beta chains were sequenced from one sample in a study of blood T cell repertoires in COVID-19. The table came from immunoSEQ multiplex PCR; TCRdb's copy has only in-frame clones and leaves some out. The sample contains about 210,000 clones, approximately 85% of which appear only once. The sample comprised peripheral blood. All receptors come from a man aged 45-60 years with COVID-19, enrolled during active disease.

The chain recombines TRBV5-1 with TRBJ2-1; 12 bases match TRBD2. CDR3 size: 16 residues. Germline CDR1 reads SGHRS; CDR2 reads YFSETQ. The J segment lost 2 bases and the V segment lost 3 bases, leaving 3 bases of the junction unmatched. CDR3 loop: CASSSGLAGPYNEQFF. CDR3 bases: TGCGCCAGCAGCTCCGGACTAGCGGGGCCCTACAATGAGCAGTTCTTC.

This clone showed up just a few times. V gene TRBV7-8 combines with J gene TRBJ1-2; 8 positions match TRBD1. The CDR3 is made up of 14 amino acids. V was clipped by 4 bases and J by 5 bases; unmatched bases: 6. CDR1 is SGHVS and CDR2 is FQNEAQ in the germline V gene. The CDR3 DNA sequence: TGTGCCAGCAGCTCGGACAGGGATTCTTATGGCTACACCTTC. Amino acids: CASSSDRDSYGYTF.

This sequence joins TRBV6-5 and TRBJ2-2, with 7 bases matching TRBD2. The CDR3 is 14 residues long. Looked up from germline, CDR1 is MNHEY and CDR2 is SVGAGI. V lost 7 bases to trimming and J lost 4 bases; unmatched junction nucleotides: 6. The CDR3 coding sequence is TGTGCCAGCACTTGGACTAGTGGCACCGGGGAGCTGTTTTTT. Translated, it gives CASTWTSGTGELFF.

The chain carries TRBV6-2 or TRBV6-3 and TRBJ1-5; D perhaps matches TRBD1 (5 bases). Trimming removed 5 bases from V and 2 bases from J, with 13 bases in between. This CDR3 contains 15 residues. Germline CDR1 is MNHEY and CDR2 is SVGEGT. The CDR3: CASSNDLRGNQPQHF. CDR3 DNA: TGTGCCAGCAGTAACGACCTCAGGGGCAATCAGCCCCAGCATTTT.

This clone was counted once. The chain carries TRBV28 and TRBJ1-5; D is undetermined. The CDR3 has 13 amino acids. Germline CDR1 is MDHEN and CDR2 is SYDVKM. Between the trimmed V and J ends, which lost 3 bases and 0 bases, there was a span of 3 bases. The CDR3 spells CASSFGSNQPQHF. The CDR3 nucleotides read TGTGCCAGCAGTTTCGGTAGCAATCAGCCCCAGCATTTT. Filled out from reference TRBV28 and TRBJ1-5, the complete variable domain reads DVKVTQSSRYLVKRTGEKVFLECVQDMDHENMFWYRQDPGLGLRLIYFSYDVKMKEKGDIPEGYSVSREKKERFSLILESASTNQTSMYLCASSFGSNQPQHFGDGTRLSIL.

This chain joins TRBV5-1 and TRBJ1-2, with 10 bases identical to TRBD1. V gave up 1 base and J gave up 8 bases; unmatched junction bases: 8. Germline CDR1 SGHRS, CDR2 YFSETQ. The CDR3 loop spans 15 amino acids. DNA of the CDR3: TGCGCCAGCAGCTTGATTGCTGGGACAGGGGAAGGCTACACCTTC. This codes for CASSLIAGTGEGYTF.

The CDR3 is CASSSDKDSDFTDTQYF. CDR3 coding DNA: TGTGCCAGCAGCTCTGATAAGGACAGCGACTTCACAGATACGCAGTATTTT. The rearrangement uses TRBV5-8 and TRBJ2-3; tentatively, D is TRBD1 (6 bases). CDR3 length equals 17 residues. The V gene's germline CDR1 is SGHTS and CDR2 YDEGEE. Trimming took 3 bases from V and 2 from J, leaving 19 bases between them.

This chain joins TRBV5-4 and TRBJ2-7, with D hard to call. This CDR3 comprises 14 residues. V shed 0 bases and J shed 0 bases, with 7 bases lying between them. Looked up from germline, CDR1 is SGHNT and CDR2 is YYREEE (reference sequence). CDR3 in DNA: TGTGCCAGCAGCTTGGAACAGATCTCCTACGAGCAGTACTTC. This sequence encodes CASSLEQISYEQYF.

The chain joins TRBV4-3 to TRBJ2-1; 11 bases align to TRBD2. The junction had 4 bases not matched to a gene; V was cut back by 4 bases and J by 5 bases. This CDR3 has 15 amino acids. Germline V CDR1 and CDR2: LGHNA, YSLEER. Written as DNA, the CDR3 is TGCGCCAGCAGCCGGACACTAGCGGGGGACAATGAGCAGTTCTTC. It specifies CASSRTLAGDNEQFF.

For the CDR3, the DNA is TGCGCCAGCAGTGAGAGGGGTCAGGCGACCCAGTACTTC. Its protein product is CASSERGQATQYF. The J gene is TRBJ2-5, the V gene TRBV10-1; TRBD1 is a possible D gene (5 bases). V was trimmed by 2 bases and J by 7 bases, leaving 11 bases between them. Germline V gene lookup returns CDR1 WNHNN and CDR2 SYGVQD (reference sequence). The CDR3 contains 13 residues.

The rearrangement uses TRBV6-1 and TRBJ2-1; 9 bases fit TRBD2. CDR3 size: 15 residues. V shed 4 bases and J 4 bases; nucleotides not matched to a gene: 5. Germline V gives CDR1 MNHNS, CDR2 SASEGT. CDR3 protein: CASSGGGARYNEQFF. For the CDR3, the DNA is TGTGCCAGCAGTGGCGGGGGGGCGAGGTACAATGAGCAGTTCTTC.

The rearrangement links TRBV5-1 to TRBJ2-2, with D possibly TRBD1 on 6 matching bases. V was cut by 1 base and J by 1 base, with 8 bases left in between. The CDR3 spans 15 residues. Germline assignment: CDR1 SGHRS and CDR2 YFSETQ. CDR3 region: CASSLWTENTGELFF. Written as DNA, the CDR3 is TGCGCCAGCAGCTTGTGGACAGAGAACACCGGGGAGCTGTTTTTT.

This rearrangement joins TRBV4-3 to TRBJ1-1, with a tentative D call TRBD1 (6 bases). V lost 5 bases and J 6 bases, leaving 28 bases between the germline ends. Looked up from germline, CDR1 is LGHNA and CDR2 is YSLEER. The CDR3 extends over 18 amino acids. The CDR3 coding sequence is TGCGCCAGCAGCTCCGGCACCAGGGGCCAATACGTTCAGCCTGAAGCTTTCTTT. Residues: CASSSGTRGQYVQPEAFF.

CDR3 coding DNA: TGTGCCAGCAGTTTCTTGTTAAGCAAGCGGGGGGGAACCCCAGATACGCAGTATTTT. Translating it yields CASSFLLSKRGGTPDTQYF. This chain links TRBV27 with TRBJ2-3; 10 bases are a match to TRBD2. The V gene end was trimmed by 3 bases and the J gene end by 4 bases; junction bases not matched to a gene: 16. The CDR3 extends over 19 amino acids. CDR1 and CDR2 from the germline V gene are MNHEY and SMNVEV (reference sequence).

The CDR3 is CASSQGTSGGLRGVTQYF. The CDR3 DNA follows: TGTGCCAGCAGCCAAGGGACTAGCGGGGGCCTGCGAGGTGTTACGCAGTATTTT. J is TRBJ2-3 and V is TRBV27, with 14 positions matching TRBD2. CDR1 is MNHEY and CDR2 is SMNVEV in the germline V gene (reference sequence). V dropped 6 bases and J dropped 8; count of bases not matched to a gene: 16. The CDR3 contains 18 residues.

The chain is built from TRBV29-1 and TRBJ1-2; 9 nucleotides agree with TRBD1. The CDR3 has 14 residues. Looked up from germline, CDR1 is SQVTM and CDR2 is ANQGSEA. V gave up 5 bases and J gave up 5 bases; unmatched junction bases: 9. The CDR3 DNA reads TGCAGCGTTAAGGGACAGGGAAGCGTATATGGCTACACCTTC. Translated: CSVKGQGSVYGYTF.

V gene TRBV7-9 combines with J gene TRBJ1-1, with 12 bases lining up with TRBD1. The CDR3 contains 15 residues. CDR1 is SEHNR and CDR2 is FQNEAQ in the germline V gene (reference sequence). V lost 4 bases and J lost 5; bases outside the gene matches: 5. The CDR3 sequence: CASSSGQGAWTEAFF. CDR3 nucleotide sequence: TGTGCCAGCAGCTCGGGACAGGGGGCGTGGACTGAAGCTTTCTTT.

V usage is TRBV5-8 and J usage is TRBJ1-1; TRBD1 agrees at 12 bases. The trim removed 7 bases at V and 7 bases at J, leaving 11 bases unmatched. The CDR3 covers 15 residues. CDR1 SGHTS and CDR2 YDEGEE come from the germline V gene. As DNA, the CDR3 is TGTGCCAGCTCCTCCGGGACAGGGGGCGTTATTGAAGCTTTCTTT. It yields the protein CASSSGTGGVIEAFF.

This clone has a handful of counts. The genes are TRBV7-2 and TRBJ2-5; the D gene is possibly TRBD2 (6 bases). The CDR3 consists of 14 residues. From germline, CDR1 is SGHTA and CDR2 FQGNSA. V was clipped by 7 bases and J by 7 bases, with 19 bases between them. Here the CDR3 DNA reads TGTGCCAGCATCGCCCTTGCGGGGCCTGGGACCCAGTACTTC. It translates to CASIALAGPGTQYF.

CDR3 bases: TGTGCCAGCAGCTTAGGGGGGACTAGCACAGATACGCAGTATTTT. Translation: CASSLGGTSTDTQYF. The rearrangement joins TRBV7-2 to TRBJ2-3; D is perhaps TRBD2 (6 bases). The germline V gene has CDR1 SGHTA and CDR2 FQGNSA. V was shortened by 1 base and J by 0 bases, with 8 bases between the two germline ends. This CDR3 comprises 15 residues.

The V and J genes are TRBV30 and TRBJ1-6, with D hard to call. The V and J ends lost 2 bases and 8 bases respectively, with 16 bases between them. The CDR3 runs 15 residues. Germline loops: CDR1 GTSNPN, CDR2 SVGIG (reference sequence). The chain's CDR3 is CAWSIVAAQYSPLHF. CDR3 DNA sequence: TGTGCCTGGAGTATTGTGGCCGCCCAATATTCACCCCTCCACTTT.

In this sample, this clone turned up many times. The CDR3 DNA reads as TGTGCCAGCAGCTCGGTCCGGGGAAACACCATATATTTT. Its translation is CASSSVRGNTIYF. V gene TRBV3-1 (or the pseudogene TRBV3-2) combines with J gene TRBJ1-3; D unclear. The germline V gene has CDR1 LGHDT and CDR2 YNNKEL (reference sequence). This CDR3 comprises 13 residues. Trimming shortened V by 5 bases and J by 4 bases, and 9 bases separated the two germline ends.

This clone is a singleton in its sample. V and J are TRBV4-1 and TRBJ1-3; no reliable D call. The length of the CDR3 is 14 residues. Per germline, CDR1 MGHRA and CDR2 YSYEKL. Trimming left V 1 base short and J 7 bases short, with 11 bases between. The CDR3 sequence: CASSQGEAKNTIYF. As DNA, the CDR3 is TGCGCCAGCAGCCAAGGAGAGGCTAAGAACACCATATATTTT.

The V and J genes are TRBV6-5 and TRBJ1-6, with a tentative D call TRBD1 (6 bases). Germline lookup yields CDR1 MNHEY and CDR2 SVGAGI. V was shortened by 6 bases and J by 7 bases, with 13 bases between the two germline ends. The CDR3 contains 14 residues. Written as DNA, the CDR3 is TGTGCCAGCAGCGACGACAGGACGAATTCACCCCTCCACTTT. Its translation: CASSDDRTNSPLHF.

The chain combines TRBV21-1 with TRBJ1-2. TRBV21-1 is tagged as a pseudogene. The CDR3 loop spans 16 amino acids. The CDR3 DNA follows: TGTGCCAGCAGCAAAGGGTTCGGGGGGCGGCACTATGGCTACACCTTC. This codes for CASSKGFGGRHYGYTF.

V usage is TRBV30 and J usage is TRBJ1-2; 7 nucleotides align to TRBD1. Looked up from germline, CDR1 is GTSNPN and CDR2 is SVGIG (reference sequence). The J segment lost 5 bases and the V segment lost 0 bases, leaving 3 bases of the junction unmatched. The CDR3 consists of 13 residues. CDR3 bases: TGTGCCTGGAGTGTTGGGACAGTATATGGCTACACCTTC. Protein: CAWSVGTVYGYTF.

This clone was detected once. This sequence joins TRBV19 and TRBJ2-6, with TRBD1 matching 8 bases. Trimming cost V 2 bases and J 0 bases; bases outside gene matches: 9. This CDR3 is built from 19 residues. CDR1 LNHDA and CDR2 SQIVND come from the germline V gene (reference sequence). The CDR3 reads CASSISAGGPSSGANVLTF. The CDR3 DNA reads TGTGCCAGTAGTATAAGCGCAGGGGGCCCCTCCTCTGGGGCCAACGTCCTGACTTTC.

This chain joins TRBV30 and TRBJ2-2, with TRBD2 identical over 9 bases. Germline V lookup: CDR1 GTSNPN, CDR2 SVGIG (reference sequence). After removal of 3 bases from V and 4 bases from J, the junction contained 3 bases not matched to a gene. CDR3 length equals 14 residues. The CDR3 DNA follows: TGTGCCTGGAGGAGGCGGGGGGGCACCGGGGAGCTGTTTTTT. Translating gives CAWRRRGGTGELFF. The complete variable domain, with remaining parts taken from reference TRBV30 and TRBJ2-2, reads SQTIHQWPATLVQPVGSPLSLECTVEGTSNPNLYWYRQAAGRGLQLLFYSVGIGQISSEVPQNLSASRPQDRQFILSSKKLLLSDSGFYLCAWRRRGGTGELFFGEGSRLTVL.